This TCR beta chain was identified in a study of identical twins. The germline V gene encodes CDR1 SGDLS and CDR2 YYNGEE. There are 14 residues in the CDR3. The V gene lost 6 bases and the J gene lost 6 bases, with 19 bases spanning the gap. Study conclusions and caveats: Out-of-frame sharing of TCR alpha in monozygotic twins was underestimated by models.

MiXCR was run by TCRdb on the 5' RACE reads, yielding one entry per CDR3 protein. Counted here are approximately 700,000 distinct CDR3 sequences, 15% to 20% occurring once; the ten biggest clones make up approximately 14%. Comments on this clonotype: Its antigen is not identified.

Another study also made use of these data, one on T cells expressing NK-cell markers. Per that paper: Of CD8+ T cells, roughly 1.0-7.0% belonged to dominant NKG2C+ clonotypes in several donors. Where a few donors were concerned, these clonotypes also led the CD3+CD56-NKG2C+ fraction. What remained unclear was the HCMV specificity of expanded NKG2C+ T cell clones.

This clonotype was sampled from a woman aged 18-29 years in good health. The rearrangement joins TRBV9 to TRBJ2-7; D might be TRBD2 (7 bases). Source material: PBMCs. Here the CDR3 DNA reads TGTGCCAGCAACCCTGAGGGGGGGGCCTCCGAGCAGTACTTC. Translating it yields CASNPEGGASEQYF.